At least ten counts were recorded for the clone carrying this T cell receptor beta chain. TCRdb re-analysed the RACE reads in MiXCR, keeping a single row per CDR3 protein. The profile shows around 85,000 distinct CDR3 sequences, 10% to 15% of them singletons. The CDR3 runs to 15 residues. Germline loops: CDR1 SGHAT, CDR2 FQNNGV. The junction had 2 bases not matched to a gene; V was cut back by 0 bases and J by 2 bases. The data were obtained in a study of human T cells and chemical hapten exposure. The sample's time point: patch test 3, about 24 weeks after DPC sensitization. As for treatment: therapeutic diphenylcyclopropenone sensitization with weekly scalp DPC.

V usage is TRBV11-2 and J usage is TRBJ2-5, with TRBD2 identical over 8 bases. Sequencing used whole blood, obtained in connection with sensitization to the hapten diphenylcyclopropenone (DPC). This clonotype was sampled from a woman aged 45 to 65 with alopecia areata. Some clones in this sample may be carry-over from other donors' samples. DNA for the CDR3: TGTGCCAGCAGCTTAGAAGGCGGGAGGCAAGAGACCCAGTACTTC. This encodes CASSLEGGRQETQYF.